This T cell receptor (beta chain) was retrieved from a study of OX40 agonist ivuxolimab in advanced cancers. With regard to the full study: The costimulatory receptor OX40 (CD134) was targeted by ivuxolimab, a fully human IgG2 agonistic monoclonal antibody. Prior anti-PD-1, anti-PD-L1 or anti-CTLA-4 therapy was permitted, and approximately 42% of dose-escalation patients had received checkpoint inhibitors. Intravenous ivuxolimab was administered to patients every 2 weeks at six dose levels: 0.01, 0.1, 0.3, 1.5, 3 and 10 mg/kg. Of the roughly 51 patients in dose escalation, 19 had hepatocellular carcinoma, some 15 had melanoma, 9 had renal cell carcinoma and 9 had head and neck cancer. The purpose of peripheral TCRbeta sequencing was to test whether ivuxolimab changed TCR sequence diversity and led to clonal T-cell expansion. The paper describes the monotherapy dose-escalation part (N of about 57 patients) of the phase I trial of ivuxolimab. The dose-escalation cohort was over 70% male with a mean age of about 60 years, ranging from roughly 20 to 80. Three dose-escalation patients achieved partial responses, one with hepatocellular carcinoma and two with cutaneous melanoma.

The trial excluded patients who had a history of autoimmune disease or who were on systemic immunosuppression. In every dose cohort, peripheral blood was drawn for TCR sequencing at baseline, cycle 4 day 1, and cycle 7 day 1. Samples came from an open-label, multicenter, first-in-human phase I dose-escalation trial of ivuxolimab. Adults with locally advanced or metastatic melanoma, renal cell carcinoma, hepatocellular carcinoma or head and neck squamous cell carcinoma were enrolled in the trial. Before TCR sequencing, CD4+ and CD8+ T cells were separately sorted from peripheral blood. On this clone itself: Which antigen it targets is not known. No qualities accompany the bases; no much larger clone lies one base away.

Genomic DNA was isolated from the sorted cells so that the TCRbeta CDR3 region could be sequenced. TCRbeta CDR3 regions were sequenced using the immunoSEQ Assay. TCRdb stores this immuneACCESS table with in-frame sequences only. Part of the clones is absent; in the studies checked, under half of the shortfall reflects unresolved V genes, and no reason is known for the rest. The sample records roughly 100,000 clones, 85% to 95% of which are singletons. Jointly, the top ten make up around 0.25% of the sample. Including the terminal cysteine and phenylalanine, the CDR3 comprises 15 residues. The CDR3 DNA has 45 bases and is translated from base 1. Germline trimming amounts to 0 bases on V and 3 bases on J, with 4 as the count of junction bases outside the gene matches. CDR1 and CDR2, per the germline V gene (reference sequence), are LNHDA and SQIVND. What the authors observed across the whole study: In the 0.1-3.0 mg/kg groups, partial responders had among the lowest normalized peripheral clonal expansion, particularly in CD8+ T cells. On average, CD8+ T cells showed more expanded clones than CD4+ T cells after ivuxolimab. The antigen specificity of the peripheral T cells that underwent clonal expansion was not determined. At doses of 0.1 to 3.0 mg/kg, clonal expansion of both CD4+ and CD8+ T cells in blood was seen between baseline and week 6. Low levels of normalized T-cell clonal expansion were also seen in some patients who did not respond.

The clonotype was recovered from an adult with an advanced solid tumor such as melanoma, head and neck, liver or kidney cancer. The V and J segments used are TRBV19 and TRBJ2-5; TRBD2 agrees with 7 junctional bases. Source: CD4+ or CD8+ T cells sorted from blood, taken in a trial of the OX40 agonist ivuxolimab. Here is the DNA: TGTGCCAGTAGTATAGACCGCCTAGCGGAAGAGACCCAGTACTTC. This is translated as CASSIDRLAEETQYF.